The 9 T cell receptor beta chains presented below share a single source sample, sequenced in a study of blood T cell repertoires in COVID-19. Profiling relied on immunoSEQ multiplex PCR, and the TCRdb table lists in-frame clones only, not all of them. The data show 140,000 or so clones, approximately 89% seen once. The sequenced sample consisted of peripheral blood. Receptors originate from a human donor in a cohort sampled during active COVID-19.

The genes are TRBV2 and TRBJ2-2, with unresolved D. This CDR3 is 13 amino acids long. Germline values: CDR1 SNHLY, CDR2 FYNNEI. V was trimmed by 4 bases and J by 5 bases, leaving 8 bases between them. CDR3 in DNA: TGTGCCAGCAGTGTGGAGAAAACCGGGGAGCTGTTTTTT. Its protein is CASSVEKTGELFF. Full variable domain (outside the CDR3, taken from reference TRBV2 and TRBJ2-2): EPEVTQTPSHQVTQMGQEVILRCVPISNHLYFYWYRQILGQKVEFLVSFYNNEISEKSEIFDDQFSVERPDGSNFTLKIRSTKLEDSAMYFCASSVEKTGELFFGEGSRLTVL.

The chain is built from TRBV5-1 and TRBJ1-1, with D possibly matching TRBD1 (5 bases). Trimming took 4 bases from V and 0 from J, leaving 7 bases between them. The V gene's germline CDR1 is SGHRS and CDR2 YFSETQ. The CDR3 loop spans 13 amino acids. CDR3 sequence (DNA): TGCGCCAGCAGCAAGGACATGAACACTGAAGCTTTCTTT. Amino acids: CASSKDMNTEAFF.

The chain combines TRBV19 with TRBJ1-2, with 7 bases aligning to TRBD1. Germline assignment: CDR1 LNHDA and CDR2 SQIVND (reference sequence). Unmatched junction bases numbered 4, after V lost 3 bases and J lost 6 bases. CDR3 length: 13 amino acids. The CDR3 coding sequence is TGTGCCAGTAGTATGGGACAGAGAGATGGCTACACCTTC. It specifies CASSMGQRDGYTF.

This clone was seen a single time. The chain uses TRBV4-2 and TRBJ2-1, with 9 positions matching TRBD2. Germline CDR1 reads LGHNA; CDR2 reads YNFKEQ. Trimming at V came to 3 bases and at J to 8 bases, leaving 8 bases not matched to a gene. This CDR3 is built from 15 residues. Written as DNA, the CDR3 is TGTGCCAGCAGCCACGGCGGGGGGGCCCCCCATGAGCAGTTCTTC. Protein product: CASSHGGGAPHEQFF.

This chain links TRBV5-6 with TRBJ1-6; 9 bases match TRBD1. V was clipped by 4 bases and J by 2 bases; unmatched bases: 7. Per the germline V gene, CDR1 is SGHDT and CDR2 is YYEEEE. The CDR3 length is 17 residues. CDR3: CASSPLTGGTYNSPLHF. Here the CDR3 DNA reads TGTGCCAGCAGCCCGTTGACAGGGGGTACCTATAATTCACCCCTCCACTTT.

The CDR3 spells CASSTDRGQADTQYF. The CDR3 DNA follows: TGTGCCAGCAGTACGGACAGGGGGCAGGCAGATACGCAGTATTTT. V usage is TRBV2 and J usage is TRBJ2-3; TRBD1 agrees at 11 bases. The V gene end was trimmed by 5 bases and the J gene end by 4 bases; junction bases not matched to a gene: 5. This CDR3 has 15 residues. CDR1 and CDR2 (germline): SNHLY, FYNNEI.

The gene calls are TRBV6-6 and TRBJ2-7, with 8 positions matching TRBD2. The V segment lost 0 bases and the J segment 7 bases; nucleotides outside the gene matches: 8. CDR3 size: 15 residues. CDR1 and CDR2 from the germline V gene are MNHNY and SVGAGI (reference sequence). CDR3 coding DNA: TGTGCCAGCAGTTACTCTCCCGGGACTAGTAGGGAGCAGTACTTC. Amino acids: CASSYSPGTSREQYF.

The chain combines TRBV20-1 with TRBJ1-1; D is unresolved. Germline V gives CDR1 DFQATT, CDR2 SNEGSKA (reference sequence). This CDR3 is built from 9 residues. The germline V and J ends were trimmed by 8 bases and 11 bases, with 12 bases remaining between them. CDR3 residues: CSPGISAFF. The CDR3 nucleotides read TGCAGTCCCGGGATAAGTGCTTTCTTT.

This clone was picked up a small number of times. The rearrangement joins TRBV5-4 to TRBJ1-5, with D perhaps TRBD1 (6 bases). The V end was cut by 0 bases, the J end by 7 bases, with 8 bases between. The germline V gene encodes CDR1 SGHNT and CDR2 YYREEE (reference sequence). The CDR3 spans 13 residues. In nucleotides, the CDR3 is TGTGCCAGCAGCTTGGATGGGGGCCAGCCCCAGCATTTT. Protein sequence: CASSLDGGQPQHF.